This entry describes one TCR beta chain. The CDR3 runs to 13 residues. The germline gives CDR1 SGHNT, CDR2 YYREEE (reference sequence). Trimming took 4 bases from V and 7 from J; bases not matched to a gene: 5. The data belong to a study of technical replicates of blood from a handful of donors. Assay: immunoSEQ multiplex PCR; the TCRdb copy retains only in-frame clones and omits some. Of 75,000 to 95,000 clones in the sample, less than 96% are singletons; the top ten hold more than 0.35%. This TCR was sampled from a human donor in good health. Sequenced sample: T cells isolated from PBMCs. The chain carries TRBV5-4 and TRBJ1-2; 9 bases line up with TRBD1. The CDR3 bases are TGTGCCAGCAGCGTTACAGGGGGCTCTGGCTACACCTTC. Its translation: CASSVTGGSGYTF.